Sequencing of this T cell receptor beta chain was carried out in a study of cytomegalovirus exposure and HLA in healthy donors. Using immunoSEQ multiplex PCR, the repertoire was profiled, and TCRdb retains in-frame clones only, with some absent. Of about 110,000 clones listed, about nine tenths are singletons. Per the germline V gene, CDR1 is SGHRS and CDR2 is YFSETQ. With 4 bases clipped from V and 5 bases from J, the junction kept 4 bases outside the gene matches. This CDR3 comprises 13 residues. This TCR derives from a woman aged 18-35 years in good health and CMV-seronegative. The gene calls are TRBV5-1 and TRBJ2-7; 9 bases are shared with TRBD1. The sequenced sample was PBMCs. The CDR3 bases are TGCGCCAGCAGCCTAGGACAGGGGAACGAGCAGTACTTC. This sequence encodes CASSLGQGNEQYF. Variable domain in full (rest from reference TRBV5-1 and TRBJ2-7): KAGVTQTPRYLIKTRGQQVTLSCSPISGHRSVSWYQQTPGQGLQFLFEYFSETQRNKGNFPGRFSGRQFSNSRSEMNVSTLELGDSALYLCASSLGQGNEQYFGPGTRLTVT.